This T cell receptor (beta chain) derives from a study of patients with pleural tuberculosis. TCRdb analysed the reads with MiXCR anew, one entry per CDR3 protein. Seen here are about 50,000 distinct CDR3 sequences, approximately 7.5% observed once, and the top ten hold 15% to 20%. This clonotype has a count of ten or more. Trimming cost V 0 bases and J 3 bases; bases outside gene matches: 3. This CDR3 region has 16 residues. Germline V gene data show CDR1 as KGHDR and CDR2 as SFDVKD. The chain carries TRBV24-1 and TRBJ2-1; 8 positions agree with TRBD1. The origin of this receptor is a human donor with pleural tuberculosis. DNA for the CDR3: TGTGCCACCAGTGATTTGGCAGGGGGCGACTACAATGAGCAGTTCTTC. Its protein is CATSDLAGGDYNEQFF.